This passage covers 5 T cell receptor beta chains from one sample sequenced in a study of tumor and adjacent non-tumor tissue in lung cancer. RNA was extracted from bulk tissue without any cell sorting. Distant lung tissue was collected more than 3 cm away from the tumor edge. The library came from three nested PCR rounds adapted from ARM-PCR protocols. Via MiXCR, TCRdb re-called the multiplex PCR reads, giving one row per CDR3 protein. The repertoire holds some 97,000 distinct CDR3 sequences, with 55% to 65% as singletons. The sequenced sample was distant non-tumor lung tissue. These receptors all stem from a man aged 25-45 years with non-small cell lung cancer.

Regarding this clonotype: The junction differs from germline at one of its ends, possibly a read error. The rearrangement joins TRBV11-2 to TRBJ2-7; no clear D. The CDR3 is made up of 16 amino acids. Germline CDR1 reads SGHAT; CDR2 reads FQNNGV. CDR3 protein: CASSLDGWPSSYEQYF. Written as DNA, the CDR3 is TGTGCCAGTAGCTTAGACGGCTGGCCTTCCTCCTACGAGCAGTACTTC.

Points on this clonotype: An end of the junction differs from the germline gene, which may be a read error. This sequence joins TRBV29-1 and TRBJ2-7; the D gene is possibly TRBD1 (6 bases). This CDR3 has 13 residues. In germline, CDR1 is SQVTM, CDR2 ANQGSEA. CDR3 residues: CSIPKGESYEQYF. CDR3 sequence (DNA): TGTAGCATTCCGAAGGGGGAGTCCTACGAGCAGTACTTC.

The sample holds a few counts of this clonotype. This sequence may be a read error, since a much larger clone differs from it by one base. This chain connects TRBV20-1 to TRBJ2-5; 9 positions agree with TRBD1. Germline V CDR1 and CDR2: DFQATT, SNEGSKA (reference sequence). The CDR3 is 14 amino acids. V shed 5 bases and J 5 bases; nucleotides not matched to a gene: 9. The CDR3 nucleotides are TGCAGTGCTTACCCCGGGGACAGGGTTGAGACCCAGTACTTC. Amino acid sequence: CSAYPGDRVETQYF.

V and J are TRBV10-3 and TRBJ1-1; D is undetermined. V shed 6 bases and J shed 4 bases, with 21 bases lying between them. This CDR3 spans 16 amino acids. Looked up from germline, CDR1 is ENHRY and CDR2 is SYGVKD. The CDR3 coding sequence is TGTGCCATCAGATGGTCAGTGGCGGGCGTGTCCACTGAAGCTTTCTTT. Its protein product is CAIRWSVAGVSTEAFF.

The chain uses TRBV24-1 and TRBJ2-3, with a tentative D call TRBD1 (6 bases). The germline gives CDR1 KGHDR, CDR2 SFDVKD. The V and J ends lost 4 bases and 15 bases respectively, with 25 bases between them. The length of the CDR3 is 15 residues. The CDR3 protein is CATSDSEQGTDMQYF. DNA of the CDR3: TGTGCCACCAGTGACTCAGAACAGGGTACAGATATGCAATATTTT.